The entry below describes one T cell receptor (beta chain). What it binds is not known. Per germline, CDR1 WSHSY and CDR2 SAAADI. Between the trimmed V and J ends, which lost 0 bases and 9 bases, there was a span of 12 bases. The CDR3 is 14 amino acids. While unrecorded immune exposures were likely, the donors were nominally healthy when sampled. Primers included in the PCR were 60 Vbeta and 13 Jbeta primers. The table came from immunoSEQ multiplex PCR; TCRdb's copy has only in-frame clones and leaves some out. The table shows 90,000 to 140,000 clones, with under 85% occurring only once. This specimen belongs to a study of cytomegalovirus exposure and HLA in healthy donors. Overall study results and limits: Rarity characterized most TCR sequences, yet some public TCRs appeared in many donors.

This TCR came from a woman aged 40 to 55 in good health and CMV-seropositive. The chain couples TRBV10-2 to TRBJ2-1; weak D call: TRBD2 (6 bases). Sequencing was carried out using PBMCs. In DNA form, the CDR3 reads TGCGCCAGCAGTGAGTCAACGGGAGCGGGTGAGCAGTTCTTC. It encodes CASSESTGAGEQFF.